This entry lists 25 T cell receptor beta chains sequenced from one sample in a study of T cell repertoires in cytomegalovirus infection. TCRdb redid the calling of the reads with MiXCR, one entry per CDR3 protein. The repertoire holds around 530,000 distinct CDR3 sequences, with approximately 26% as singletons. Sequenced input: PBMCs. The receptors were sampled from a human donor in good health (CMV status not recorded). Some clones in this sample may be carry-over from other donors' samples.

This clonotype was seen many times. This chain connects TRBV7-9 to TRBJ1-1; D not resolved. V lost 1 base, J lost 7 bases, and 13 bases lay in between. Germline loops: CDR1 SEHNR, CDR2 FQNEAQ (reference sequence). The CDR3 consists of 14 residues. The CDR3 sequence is CASSLVSGGVEAFF. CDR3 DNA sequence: TGTGCCAGCAGCTTAGTGTCAGGAGGTGTTGAAGCTTTCTTT.

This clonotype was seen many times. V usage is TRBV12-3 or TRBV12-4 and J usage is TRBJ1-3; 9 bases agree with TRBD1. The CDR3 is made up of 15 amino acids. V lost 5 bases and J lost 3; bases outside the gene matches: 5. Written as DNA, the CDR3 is TGTGCCAGCAGTACGGGGACAGGGTATGGAAACACCATATATTTT. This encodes CASSTGTGYGNTIYF.

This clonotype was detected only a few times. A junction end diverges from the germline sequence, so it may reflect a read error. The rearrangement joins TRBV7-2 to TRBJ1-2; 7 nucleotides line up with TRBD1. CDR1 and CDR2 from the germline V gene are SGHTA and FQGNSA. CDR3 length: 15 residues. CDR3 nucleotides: TGTGTCAGCATAGGGGCACACACAGGGGACTATGGCTACACCTTC. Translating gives CVSIGAHTGDYGYTF.

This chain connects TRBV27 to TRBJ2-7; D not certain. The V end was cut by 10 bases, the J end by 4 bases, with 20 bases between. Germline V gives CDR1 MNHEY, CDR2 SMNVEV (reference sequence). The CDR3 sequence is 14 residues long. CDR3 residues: CATSTGPGDYEQYF. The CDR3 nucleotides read TGTGCCACCTCCACCGGCCCCGGAGATTACGAGCAGTACTTC.

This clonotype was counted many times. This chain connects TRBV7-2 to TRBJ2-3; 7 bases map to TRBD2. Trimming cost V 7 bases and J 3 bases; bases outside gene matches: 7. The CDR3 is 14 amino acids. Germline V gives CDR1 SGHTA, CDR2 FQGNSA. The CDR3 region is CASKAGVNTDTQYF. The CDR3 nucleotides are TGTGCCAGCAAGGCGGGAGTGAATACAGATACGCAGTATTTT. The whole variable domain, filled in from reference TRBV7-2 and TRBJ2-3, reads GAGVSQSPSNKVTEKGKDVELRCDPISGHTALYWYRQSLGQGLEFLIYFQGNSAPDKSGLPSDRFSAERTGGSVSTLTIQRTQQEDSAVYLCASKAGVNTDTQYFGPGTRLTVL.

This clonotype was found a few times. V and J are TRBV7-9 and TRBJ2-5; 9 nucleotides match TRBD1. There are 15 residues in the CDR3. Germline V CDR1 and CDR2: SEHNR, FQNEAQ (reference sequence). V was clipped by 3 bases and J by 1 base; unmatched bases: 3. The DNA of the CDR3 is TGTGCCAGCAGCTTCCGGGACAGGGTCCAAGAGACCCAGTACTTC. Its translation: CASSFRDRVQETQYF.

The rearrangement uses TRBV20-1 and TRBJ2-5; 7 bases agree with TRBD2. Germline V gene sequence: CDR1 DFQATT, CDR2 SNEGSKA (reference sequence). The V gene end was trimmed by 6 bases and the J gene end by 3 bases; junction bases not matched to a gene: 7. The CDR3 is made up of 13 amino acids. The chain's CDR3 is CSADAGGEETQYF. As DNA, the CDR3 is TGCAGTGCCGATGCTGGGGGGGAAGAGACCCAGTACTTC.

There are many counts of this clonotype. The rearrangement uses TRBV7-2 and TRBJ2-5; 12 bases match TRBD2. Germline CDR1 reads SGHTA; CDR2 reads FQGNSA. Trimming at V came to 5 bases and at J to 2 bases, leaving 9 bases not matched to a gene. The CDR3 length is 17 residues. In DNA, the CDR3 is TGTGCCAGCAGCACACGGGGAGGACTAGCGGGGCAAGAGACCCAGTACTTC. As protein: CASSTRGGLAGQETQYF.

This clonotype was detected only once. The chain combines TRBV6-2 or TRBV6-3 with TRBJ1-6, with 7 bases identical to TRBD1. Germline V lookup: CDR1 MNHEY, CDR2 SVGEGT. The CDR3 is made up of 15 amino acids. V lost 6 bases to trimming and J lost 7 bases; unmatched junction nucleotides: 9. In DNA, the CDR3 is TGTGCCAGCAGCAACTACAGGGGTACGAATTCACCCCTCCACTTT. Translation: CASSNYRGTNSPLHF.

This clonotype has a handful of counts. For the CDR3, the DNA is TGCAGTGCTAGACAAACAGGGCTTAGAAACACCATATATTTT. It specifies CSARQTGLRNTIYF. The J gene is TRBJ1-3, the V gene TRBV20-1; D may be TRBD1 (6 bases). Trimming took off 2 bases at V and 5 bases at J, with 13 bases between the two ends. There are 14 residues in the CDR3. Per the germline V gene, CDR1 is DFQATT and CDR2 is SNEGSKA (reference sequence).

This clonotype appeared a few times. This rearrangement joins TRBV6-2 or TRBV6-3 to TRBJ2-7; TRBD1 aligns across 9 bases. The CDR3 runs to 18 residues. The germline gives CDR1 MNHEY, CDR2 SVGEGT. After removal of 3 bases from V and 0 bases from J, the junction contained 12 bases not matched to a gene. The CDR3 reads CASSYRKKQGADSYEQYF. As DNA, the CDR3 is TGTGCCAGCAGTTATCGGAAGAAACAGGGGGCCGACTCCTACGAGCAGTACTTC.

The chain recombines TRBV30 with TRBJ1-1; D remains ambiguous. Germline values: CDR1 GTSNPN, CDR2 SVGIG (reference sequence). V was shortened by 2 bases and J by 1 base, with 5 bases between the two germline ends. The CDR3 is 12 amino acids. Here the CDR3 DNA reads TGTGCCTGGAGTTCAGGGAACACTGAAGCTTTCTTT. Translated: CAWSSGNTEAFF.

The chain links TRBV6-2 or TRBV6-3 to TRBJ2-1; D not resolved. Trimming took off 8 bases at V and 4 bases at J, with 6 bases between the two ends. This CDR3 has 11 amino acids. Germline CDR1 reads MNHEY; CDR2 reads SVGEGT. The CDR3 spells CASVRYNEQFF. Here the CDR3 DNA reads TGTGCCAGCGTCAGATACAATGAGCAGTTCTTC.

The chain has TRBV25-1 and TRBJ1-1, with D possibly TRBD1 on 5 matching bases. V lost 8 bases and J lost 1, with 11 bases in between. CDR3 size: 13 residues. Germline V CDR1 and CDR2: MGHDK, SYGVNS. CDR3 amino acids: CASGPGGNTEAFF. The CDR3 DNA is TGTGCCAGCGGTCCGGGGGGGAACACTGAAGCTTTCTTT.

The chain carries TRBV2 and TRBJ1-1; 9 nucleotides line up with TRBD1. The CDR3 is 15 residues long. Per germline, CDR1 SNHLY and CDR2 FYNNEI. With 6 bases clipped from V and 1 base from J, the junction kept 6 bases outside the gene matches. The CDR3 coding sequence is TGTGCCAGCAGCTCGGAGGACAGGGGGAACACTGAAGCTTTCTTT. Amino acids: CASSSEDRGNTEAFF.

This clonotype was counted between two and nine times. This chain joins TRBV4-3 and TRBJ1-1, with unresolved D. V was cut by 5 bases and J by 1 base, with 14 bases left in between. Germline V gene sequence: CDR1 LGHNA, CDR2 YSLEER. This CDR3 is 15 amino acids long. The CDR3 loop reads CASSLGTPGNTEAFF. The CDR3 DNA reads TGCGCCAGCAGCTTAGGAACCCCAGGGAACACTGAAGCTTTCTTT.

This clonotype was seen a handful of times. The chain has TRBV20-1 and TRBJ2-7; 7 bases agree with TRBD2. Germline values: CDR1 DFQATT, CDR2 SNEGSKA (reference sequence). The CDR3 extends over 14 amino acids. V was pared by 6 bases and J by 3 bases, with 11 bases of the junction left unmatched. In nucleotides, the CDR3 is TGCAGTGCCCCGGTAGAGCGCGGGAGCTACGAGCAGTACTTC. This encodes CSAPVERGSYEQYF.

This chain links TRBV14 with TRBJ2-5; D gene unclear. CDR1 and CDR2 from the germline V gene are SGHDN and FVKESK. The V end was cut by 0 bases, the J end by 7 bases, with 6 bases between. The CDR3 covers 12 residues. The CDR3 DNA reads TGTGCCAGCAGCCAAGATTTCAGGACCCAGTACTTC. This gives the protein CASSQDFRTQYF.

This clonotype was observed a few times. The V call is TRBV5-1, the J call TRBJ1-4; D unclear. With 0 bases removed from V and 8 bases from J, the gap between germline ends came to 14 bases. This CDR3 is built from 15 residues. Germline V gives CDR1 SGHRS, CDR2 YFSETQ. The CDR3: CASSLAAQGREKLFF. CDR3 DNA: TGCGCCAGCAGCTTGGCGGCCCAAGGCAGGGAAAAACTGTTTTTT.

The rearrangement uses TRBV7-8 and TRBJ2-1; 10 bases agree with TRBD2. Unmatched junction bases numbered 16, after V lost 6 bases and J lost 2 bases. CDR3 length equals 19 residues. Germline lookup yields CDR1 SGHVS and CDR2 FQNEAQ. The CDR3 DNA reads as TGTGCCAGCAGACAATCCAGGATAGCGGGAGGTAGGACCTACAATGAGCAGTTCTTC. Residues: CASRQSRIAGGRTYNEQFF.

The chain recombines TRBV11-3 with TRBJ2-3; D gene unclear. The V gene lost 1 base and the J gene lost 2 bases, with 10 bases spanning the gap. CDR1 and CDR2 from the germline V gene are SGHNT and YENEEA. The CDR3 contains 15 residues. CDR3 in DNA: TGTGCCAGCAGCTTAGTTTTGGGAAACACAGATACGCAGTATTTT. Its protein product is CASSLVLGNTDTQYF.

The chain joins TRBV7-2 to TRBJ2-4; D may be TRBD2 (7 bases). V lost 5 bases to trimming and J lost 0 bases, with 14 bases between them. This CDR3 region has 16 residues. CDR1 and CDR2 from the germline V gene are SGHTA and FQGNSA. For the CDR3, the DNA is TGTGCCAGCAGCCAGGGGACTATACTAGCCAAAAACATTCAGTACTTC. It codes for CASSQGTILAKNIQYF.

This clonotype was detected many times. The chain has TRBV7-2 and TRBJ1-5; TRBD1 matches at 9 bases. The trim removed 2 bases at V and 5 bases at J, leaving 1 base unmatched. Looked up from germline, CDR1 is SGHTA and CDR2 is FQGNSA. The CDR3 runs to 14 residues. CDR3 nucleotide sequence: TGTGCCAGCAGCTTAACAGGGGGCGATCAGCCCCAGCATTTT. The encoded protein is CASSLTGGDQPQHF.

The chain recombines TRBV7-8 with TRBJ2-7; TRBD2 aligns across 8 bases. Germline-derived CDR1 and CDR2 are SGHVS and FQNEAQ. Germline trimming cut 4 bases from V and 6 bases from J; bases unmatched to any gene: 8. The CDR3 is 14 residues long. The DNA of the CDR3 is TGTGCCAGCAGCTGGGAAGCGGGAGAGGTCGAGCAGTACTTC. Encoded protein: CASSWEAGEVEQYF.

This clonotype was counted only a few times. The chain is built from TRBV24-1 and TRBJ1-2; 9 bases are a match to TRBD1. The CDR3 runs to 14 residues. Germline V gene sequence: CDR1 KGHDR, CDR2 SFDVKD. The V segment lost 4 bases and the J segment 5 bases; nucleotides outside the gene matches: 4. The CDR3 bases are TGTGCCACCAGTGACGGCGGGACAGGGTATGGCTACACCTTC. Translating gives CATSDGGTGYGYTF.